Detailed here is one T cell receptor (beta chain). Its antigen is currently not known. Base-call qualities are not available, and no considerably larger clone is one nucleotide away. The data belong to a study of blood T cell repertoires in COVID-19 (TCRdb year 2020). Concerning the study at large: Samples covering the acute and convalescent phases of COVID-19 were provided by collaborators in the United States, Italy and Spain. The repertoires were released in a freely available public database intended as a resource for research on the immune response to SARS-CoV-2. The prospective study material was composed of cDNA or gDNA derived from T cells, B-cell-depleted T cells, or PBMCs. The dataset comprised deeply sampled blood TCRbeta repertoires from subjects exposed to, actively infected with, or recovered from COVID-19. Where available, HLA class I and class II types were obtained from metadata supplied by the sample provider rather than from assay-based typing. A de-identified subject ID, COVID-19 status, age in years and sex were almost always included in the sample metadata. The samples were drawn from the first 160 participants of the ongoing ImmuneRACE study and from over 950 subjects provided by 6 global collaborators.

The immunoSEQ Assay, a bias-controlled multiplex PCR, was used to amplify TCRbeta CDR3 regions from genomic DNA. The study's own analysis went as follows. Within the assay, amplification of reference gene primers was used to estimate how many nucleated cells each sample contained. To quantify the absolute abundance of each unique TCRbeta CDR3 rearrangement, sequence reads were collapsed and filtered. For each sample, productive Simpson clonality was calculated as the square root of Simpson's diversity index across productive rearrangements. TCRdb's version of the immuneACCESS table is confined to in-frame rearrangements and falls short of the full clone set. An unresolved V gene accounts for under half of the shortfall where checked; the remainder is of unknown origin. V, J and clone size are taken as reported in that table, and D and trimming were inferred from the DNA itself. The sample table records about 46,000 clones; roughly four fifths of these occur just once. In total, the top ten clones hold 7.4% of the sample.

Cut back by 3 bases and 3 bases, the V and J ends lie 8 bases apart. The CDR3 contains 13 residues, cysteine and phenylalanine counted. The kept DNA is CDR3 alone, 39 bases in frame from the first base. According to the germline V gene, CDR1 reads MGHDK and CDR2 reads SYGVNS. Results the study describes overall, beyond this receptor: How much clinical and demographic metadata was included differed by source and by participant, and the metadata was provided uncurated.

Collaborating institutions collected whole blood in K2EDTA tubes following their own protocols. For TCRbeta analysis, collaborators shipped samples as frozen whole blood, isolated PBMCs, or DNA extracted from either of those sample types. Sequencing was done on a sample of peripheral blood. The sequence came from a man aged 55-75 years with active COVID-19. The sequence links TRBV25-1 to TRBJ1-2, with no confidently assigned D gene. The CDR3 is CASSETDYYGYTF. The base sequence is TGTGCCAGCAGTGAGACGGACTACTATGGCTACACCTTC.